These 15 T cell receptor beta chains were all obtained from the same sample, sequenced in a study of CD4+ T cells in melanoma. TCRdb keeps only in-frame clones here, not all; method: immunoSEQ multiplex PCR. The repertoire holds about 9,900 clones, with around 63% as singletons. The material sequenced was peripheral blood. The source is a human donor with melanoma.

The chain carries TRBV10-3 and TRBJ1-1; no reliable D call. This CDR3 has 14 amino acids. Germline-derived CDR1 and CDR2 are ENHRY and SYGVKD. The germline V and J ends were trimmed by 2 bases and 5 bases, with 12 bases remaining between them. CDR3 residues: CAISERIGKTEAFF. CDR3 bases: TGTGCCATCAGTGAGAGGATAGGAAAAACTGAAGCTTTCTTT.

J is TRBJ1-4 and V is TRBV6-1; D perhaps matches TRBD1 (5 bases). Germline V gene lookup returns CDR1 MNHNS and CDR2 SASEGT. Trimming pared 1 base from V and 7 bases from J, leaving 13 bases between. The CDR3 is 15 residues long. CDR3 protein: CASSEGRARGEKLFF. CDR3 in DNA: TGTGCCAGCAGTGAAGGAAGGGCTAGGGGTGAAAAACTGTTTTTT.

The V call is TRBV7-2, the J call TRBJ2-1; 8 bases are shared with TRBD2. This CDR3 region has 14 residues. V dropped 3 bases and J dropped 6; count of bases not matched to a gene: 4. Looked up from germline, CDR1 is SGHTA and CDR2 is FQGNSA. The CDR3 here is CASSFGGLGNEQFF. CDR3 DNA: TGTGCCAGCAGCTTTGGGGGACTAGGCAATGAGCAGTTCTTC.

The gene calls are TRBV2 and TRBJ2-7; 8 bases are shared with TRBD1. CDR1 and CDR2 (germline): SNHLY, FYNNEI. V trimming: 5 bases; J trimming: 6 bases; junction bases outside the gene matches: 9. The CDR3 has 14 residues. The CDR3 coding sequence is TGTGCCAGCAGTACCGGGACAGGTTCAGTCGAGCAGTACTTC. Translated, it gives CASSTGTGSVEQYF.

This clone was counted many times. The rearrangement joins TRBV5-1 to TRBJ1-4; TRBD1 matches at 7 bases. Germline V gene data show CDR1 as SGHRS and CDR2 as YFSETQ. V shed 3 bases and J 3 bases; nucleotides not matched to a gene: 2. There are 14 residues in the CDR3. The CDR3 sequence: CASSWTGPNEKLFF. Written as DNA, the CDR3 is TGCGCCAGCAGCTGGACAGGTCCTAATGAAAAACTGTTTTTT.

CDR3: CASSEGPGDTEAFF. CDR3 bases: TGTGCCAGCTCAGAGGGGCCTGGTGACACTGAAGCTTTCTTT. The chain uses TRBV18 and TRBJ1-1; TRBD1 might be the D (5 bases). The V end was cut by 5 bases, the J end by 3 bases, with 13 bases between. This CDR3 is built from 14 residues. The V gene's germline CDR1 is KGHSH and CDR2 LQKENI.

This clone was seen only a few times. The chain carries TRBV15 and TRBJ2-1; 10 bases are a match to TRBD1. The germline CDR1 and CDR2 sequences are LNHNV and YYDKDF (reference sequence). The CDR3 extends over 18 amino acids. V dropped 0 bases and J dropped 7; count of bases not matched to a gene: 12. CDR3 amino acids: CATSRESNTGTGVNEQFF. Written as DNA, the CDR3 is TGTGCCACCAGCAGAGAAAGCAATACCGGGACAGGGGTGAATGAGCAGTTCTTC. Based on the CDR3 plus reference TRBV15 and TRBJ2-1, the full variable domain is DAMVIQNPRYQVTQFGKPVTLSCSQTLNHNVMYWYQQKSSQAPKLLFHYYDKDFNNEADTPDNFQSRRPNTSFCFLDIRSPGLGDTAMYLCATSRESNTGTGVNEQFFGPGTRLTVL.

V and J are TRBV18 and TRBJ1-6; D unresolved. CDR1 is KGHSH and CDR2 is LQKENI in the germline V gene. The CDR3 is made up of 15 amino acids. V lost 1 base and J lost 5, with 9 bases in between. As DNA, the CDR3 is TGTGCCAGCTCACCACAGGGCCCCAATAATTCACCCCTCCACTTT. Translating gives CASSPQGPNNSPLHF.

This clone has just a few counts. This sequence joins TRBV27 and TRBJ1-5; maybe TRBD1 (6 bases). CDR1 is MNHEY and CDR2 is SMNVEV in the germline V gene (reference sequence). This CDR3 is built from 13 residues. V gave up 6 bases and J gave up 5 bases, with 11 bases separating them. The CDR3 nucleotides are TGTGCCAGCAGCGGGACAAGGGATCAGCCCCAGCATTTT. Translating gives CASSGTRDQPQHF.

The chain recombines TRBV2 with TRBJ1-4; D is ambiguous. V lost 7 bases and J lost 3, with 6 bases in between. From germline, CDR1 is SNHLY and CDR2 FYNNEI. This CDR3 is built from 12 residues. CDR3 nucleotides: TGTGCCAGCATCCGGGCTAATGAAAAACTGTTTTTT. Translation: CASIRANEKLFF.

The chain recombines TRBV30 with TRBJ1-1, with 9 bases matching TRBD1. This CDR3 is 12 amino acids long. V lost 4 bases to trimming and J lost 7 bases; unmatched junction nucleotides: 4. Germline values: CDR1 GTSNPN, CDR2 SVGIG (reference sequence). The CDR3 bases are TGTGCCTGGAATCGACAGGGGGTTGAAGCTTTCTTT. Its protein is CAWNRQGVEAFF.

The chain links TRBV6-5 to TRBJ1-4; perhaps TRBD1 as D (5 bases). V lost 4 bases to trimming and J lost 5 bases, with 14 bases between them. Germline CDR1 and CDR2: MNHEY and SVGAGI. This CDR3 has 15 amino acids. The CDR3 sequence is CASSSPRGKNEKLFF. The DNA of the CDR3 is TGTGCCAGCAGTTCCCCCCGGGGCAAAAATGAAAAACTGTTTTTT.

This clone was seen only a few times. This chain links TRBV7-8 with TRBJ2-5, with a possible D match to TRBD1 (6 bases). The ends were cut back, 2 bases at V and 1 base at J, with 17 bases in the middle. The length of the CDR3 is 17 residues. Looked up from germline, CDR1 is SGHVS and CDR2 is FQNEAQ. CDR3 amino acids: CASSLILATGLQETQYF. The CDR3 coding sequence is TGTGCCAGCAGCTTAATTCTAGCAACAGGGCTCCAAGAGACCCAGTACTTC. Together with reference TRBV7-8 and TRBJ2-5, the CDR3 gives the full variable domain: GAGVSQSPRYKVAKRGQDVALRCDPISGHVSLFWYQQALGQGPEFLTYFQNEAQLDKSGLPSDRFFAERPEGSVSTLKIQRTQQEDSAVYLCASSLILATGLQETQYFGPGTRLLVL.

This clone appeared a few times. The chain has TRBV7-2 and TRBJ2-7, with D possibly TRBD1 on 7 matching bases. The CDR3 consists of 15 residues. V was pared by 2 bases and J by 4 bases, with 15 bases between. The germline V gene has CDR1 SGHTA and CDR2 FQGNSA. The CDR3 reads CASSLNPGGPYEQYF. The CDR3 DNA reads as TGTGCCAGCAGCTTAAACCCAGGGGGGCCATACGAGCAGTACTTC.

The V and J genes are TRBV7-9 and TRBJ2-1, with no clear D. Trimming took 6 bases from V and 8 from J, leaving 11 bases between them. Per germline, CDR1 SEHNR and CDR2 FQNEAQ (reference sequence). The CDR3 contains 12 residues. Here the CDR3 reads CASSPRFDEQFF. CDR3 sequence (DNA): TGTGCCAGCAGTCCTAGGTTCGATGAGCAGTTCTTC.